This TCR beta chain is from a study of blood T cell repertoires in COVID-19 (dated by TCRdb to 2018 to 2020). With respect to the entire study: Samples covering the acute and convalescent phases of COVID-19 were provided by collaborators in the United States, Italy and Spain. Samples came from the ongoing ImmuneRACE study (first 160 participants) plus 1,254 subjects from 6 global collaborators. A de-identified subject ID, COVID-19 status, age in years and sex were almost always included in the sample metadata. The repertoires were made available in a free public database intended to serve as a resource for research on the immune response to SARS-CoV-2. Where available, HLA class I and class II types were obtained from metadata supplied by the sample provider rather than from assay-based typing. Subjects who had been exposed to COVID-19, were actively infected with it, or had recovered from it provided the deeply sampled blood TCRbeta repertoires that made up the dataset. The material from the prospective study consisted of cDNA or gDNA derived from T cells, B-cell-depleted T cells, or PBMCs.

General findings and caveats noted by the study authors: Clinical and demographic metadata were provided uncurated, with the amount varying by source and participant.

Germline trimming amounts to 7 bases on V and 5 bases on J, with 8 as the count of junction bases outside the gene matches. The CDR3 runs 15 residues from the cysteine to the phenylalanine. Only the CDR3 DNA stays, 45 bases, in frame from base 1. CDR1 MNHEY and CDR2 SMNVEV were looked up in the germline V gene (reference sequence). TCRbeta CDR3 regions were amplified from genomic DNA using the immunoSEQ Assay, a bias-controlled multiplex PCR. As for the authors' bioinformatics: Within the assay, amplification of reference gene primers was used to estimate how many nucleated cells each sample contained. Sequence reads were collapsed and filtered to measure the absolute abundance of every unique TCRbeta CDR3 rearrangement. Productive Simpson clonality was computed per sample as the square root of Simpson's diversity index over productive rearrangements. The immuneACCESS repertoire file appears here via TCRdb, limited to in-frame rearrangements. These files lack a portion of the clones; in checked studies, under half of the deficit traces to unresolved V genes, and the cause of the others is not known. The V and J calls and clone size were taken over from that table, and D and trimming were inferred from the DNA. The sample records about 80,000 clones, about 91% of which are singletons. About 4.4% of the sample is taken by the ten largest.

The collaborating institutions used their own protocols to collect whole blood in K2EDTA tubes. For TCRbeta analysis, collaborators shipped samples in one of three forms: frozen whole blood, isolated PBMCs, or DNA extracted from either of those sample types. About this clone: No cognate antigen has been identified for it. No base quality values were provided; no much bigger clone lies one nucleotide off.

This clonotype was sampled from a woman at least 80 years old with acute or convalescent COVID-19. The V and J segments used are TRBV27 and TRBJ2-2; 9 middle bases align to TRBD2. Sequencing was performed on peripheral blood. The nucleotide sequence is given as TGTGCCAGCAATCGGGGGCTAGCGGGAACCGGGGAGCTGTTTTTT. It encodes CASNRGLAGTGELFF.